The rows below give T cell receptor beta chains drawn from one sample of a study of blood T cell repertoires in COVID-19. Using immunoSEQ multiplex PCR, the repertoire was profiled, and TCRdb retains in-frame clones only, with some absent. This sample yields 400,000 or so clones, of which about 90% are seen a single time; about 0.91% belongs to the top ten. The source material was peripheral blood. These receptors were taken from a young man with COVID-19, enrolled during active disease. Each CDR3 is given with its conserved first and last residue. A D gene is named only where the DNA matches it firmly. Some rows have no size entry. The others give once, few or many, or a class for an expanded clone.

D	V	size	J	CDR3	DNA
-	TRBV6-1	-	TRBJ2-5	CASSEASFRGIYQETQYF	TGTGCCAGCAGTGAAGCTTCTTTCAGGGGAATTTACCAAGAGACCCAGTACTTC
-	TRBV5-4	-	TRBJ2-2	CASSLLRENTGELFF	TGTGCCAGCAGCTTGCTCAGGGAAAACACCGGGGAGCTGTTTTTT
TRBD1	TRBV5-4	-	TRBJ2-3	CASSAEGGSTQYF	TGTGCCAGCAGCGCGGAAGGGGGCAGTACGCAGTATTTT
-	TRBV19	-	TRBJ2-1	CASRHPSSYNEQFF	TGTGCCAGTCGACATCCCAGCTCCTACAATGAGCAGTTCTTC
-	TRBV27	-	TRBJ1-3	CASSLRGPAGNTIYF	TGTGCCAGCAGTTTAAGGGGCCCGGCTGGAAACACCATATATTTT
-	TRBV5-5	-	TRBJ1-6	CASSQQLLSPLHF	TGTGCCAGCAGCCAACAATTATTGTCACCCCTCCACTTT
TRBD2	TRBV19	-	TRBJ2-3	CASSTGLAGARIAQYF	TGTGCCAGTAGTACGGGACTAGCGGGAGCCAGAATAGCGCAGTATTTT
-	TRBV19	few	TRBJ1-2	CASSLRAGANYNYGYTF	TGTGCCAGTAGTCTGCGGGCAGGGGCTAATTACAACTATGGCTACACCTTC
-	TRBV10-3	-	TRBJ1-2	CAISATGGGYTF	TGTGCCATCAGTGCGACAGGCGGGGGCTACACCTTC
-	TRBV5-5	-	TRBJ2-1	CASSPTSWNEQFF	TGTGCCAGCAGCCCGACTAGTTGGAATGAGCAGTTCTTC
TRBD1	TRBV11-2	once	TRBJ1-4	CASSNFQRGPTNEKLFF	TGTGCCAGCTCCAACTTTCAGAGGGGGCCAACTAATGAAAAACTGTTTTTT
-	TRBV13	-	TRBJ2-2	CASSLVPPGELFF	TGTGCCAGCAGCTTAGTCCCCCCTGGGGAGCTGTTTTTT
TRBD1	TRBV6-6	-	TRBJ1-2	CASSYHRGQSGYTF	TGTGCCAGCAGTTACCACAGGGGGCAGAGTGGCTACACCTTC
-	TRBV11-3	-	TRBJ2-7	CASSPVGGAYEQYF	TGTGCCAGCAGCCCGGTAGGGGGGGCCTACGAGCAGTACTTC
TRBD1	TRBV19	once	TRBJ2-4	CASSKGTGRDIQYF	TGTGCCAGTAGTAAGGGGACAGGGAGGGACATTCAGTACTTC
TRBD2	TRBV6-2/TRBV6-3	few	TRBJ2-1	CASSSEPGGKHEQFF	TGTGCCAGCAGTTCAGAGCCGGGAGGTAAGCATGAGCAGTTCTTC
TRBD1	TRBV7-2	-	TRBJ1-4	CASSLHLQGAEGEKLFF	TGTGCCAGCAGCCTTCATCTACAGGGGGCGGAGGGTGAAAAACTGTTTTTT
-	TRBV9	-	TRBJ1-2	CASSVGVGDYGYTF	TGTGCCAGCAGCGTAGGGGTAGGGGACTATGGCTACACCTTC
-	TRBV19	-	TRBJ1-2	CASTPTTANYGYTF	TGTGCCAGTACTCCCACGACAGCTAACTATGGCTACACCTTC
-	TRBV11-1	-	TRBJ2-7	CASSSLFAGEQYF	TGTGCCAGCAGCTCCCTATTTGCGGGAGAGCAGTACTTC
TRBD2	TRBV2	-	TRBJ2-5	CASSEIGLGSGTQYF	TGTGCCAGCAGCGAAATCGGACTAGGAAGTGGGACCCAGTACTTC
-	TRBV19	-	TRBJ1-4	CASRILGGGEKLFF	TGTGCCAGTAGAATCCTCGGGGGAGGCGAAAAACTGTTTTTT
-	TRBV5-6	-	TRBJ2-5	CASSLDYVWYF	TGTGCCAGCAGCTTAGACTACGTTTGGTACTTC
TRBD2	TRBV4-1	-	TRBJ2-4	CASSQDGDGRDIQYF	TGCGCCAGCAGCCAAGATGGCGATGGGAGGGACATTCAGTACTTC
TRBD2	TRBV19	-	TRBJ2-3	CASSPLAGVRTGTDTQYF	TGTGCCAGTAGTCCTCTAGCGGGGGTACGGACCGGCACAGATACGCAGTATTTT
-	TRBV14	-	TRBJ2-1	CASSQSWSSYNEQFF	TGTGCCAGCAGCCAGTCCTGGAGCTCCTACAATGAGCAGTTCTTC
TRBD1	TRBV7-3	-	TRBJ1-2	CASSLDGQGNYGYTF	TGTGCCAGCAGCTTGGACGGACAGGGGAATTATGGCTACACCTTC
TRBD2	TRBV11-3	-	TRBJ2-3	CASSSRTSGSTDTQYF	TGTGCCAGCAGCTCGCGGACTAGCGGGAGCACAGATACGCAGTATTTT
TRBD1	TRBV19	-	TRBJ2-7	CASMFKDRDYEQYF	TGTGCCAGTATGTTTAAGGACAGGGACTACGAGCAGTACTTC
TRBD1	TRBV10-3	once	TRBJ1-2	CAISESIGTGGDYGYTF	TGTGCCATCAGTGAGTCGATCGGGACAGGGGGAGATTATGGCTACACCTTC
TRBD2	TRBV10-3	once	TRBJ2-1	CAISPTGGNEQFF	TGTGCCATCAGCCCCACGGGGGGGAATGAGCAGTTCTTC
-	TRBV27	-	TRBJ2-1	CASSFGSANEQFF	TGTGCCAGCAGTTTTGGCAGCGCCAATGAGCAGTTCTTC
-	TRBV5-5	-	TRBJ1-6	CASTRASNSPLHF	TGTGCCAGCACCAGGGCATCCAATTCACCCCTCCACTTT
TRBD2	TRBV24-1	-	TRBJ2-1	CATSGRGGNEQFF	TGTGCCACCAGTGGTCGGGGGGGAAATGAGCAGTTCTTC
TRBD2	TRBV29-1	-	TRBJ2-1	CSGRGTSGPGNEQFF	TGCAGCGGCCGGGGGACTAGCGGTCCGGGGAATGAGCAGTTCTTC
-	TRBV7-9	-	TRBJ2-1	CASSARRGDSRDDEQFF	TGTGCCAGCAGCGCTCGCAGGGGGGACAGTCGCGACGATGAGCAGTTCTTC
TRBD1	TRBV18	-	TRBJ2-7	CASSPPGQGTREQYF	TGTGCCAGCTCACCACCGGGACAGGGAACTCGCGAGCAGTACTTC
-	TRBV10-1	few	TRBJ2-3	CASSEGARDSDTQYF	TGCGCCAGCAGTGAAGGTGCGCGGGACTCAGATACGCAGTATTTT
TRBD2	TRBV13	-	TRBJ2-2	CASSWLAGSNTGELFF	TGTGCCAGCAGCTGGCTAGCGGGTTCGAACACCGGGGAGCTGTTTTTT
-	TRBV6-2/TRBV6-3	-	TRBJ2-3	CASSYSPRAADTQYF	TGTGCCAGCAGTTACTCGCCCAGGGCGGCGGATACGCAGTATTTT
-	TRBV3-1/TRBV3-2	-	TRBJ1-1	CASSLLTGSVDTEAFF	TGTGCCAGCAGCCTTCTAACAGGGTCTGTGGACACTGAAGCTTTCTTT
-	TRBV27	-	TRBJ1-1	CASSLLQGNTEAFF	TGTGCCAGCAGTCTACTACAGGGGAACACTGAAGCTTTCTTT
-	TRBV3-1/TRBV3-2	-	TRBJ2-1	CASSQGTVYNEQFF	TGTGCCAGCAGCCAAGGAACAGTATACAATGAGCAGTTCTTC